Below are 30 T cell receptor beta chains sequenced from a single sample in a study of blood T cell repertoires in COVID-19. TCRdb's copy holds only in-frame clones and misses some; the assay was immunoSEQ multiplex PCR. The data contain about 240,000 clones, about four fifths of them singletons. Material for sequencing was peripheral blood. Every receptor here comes from a woman older than 75 with acute or convalescent COVID-19.

V usage is TRBV6-5 and J usage is TRBJ2-5; D remains ambiguous. Trimming cost V 6 bases and J 5 bases, with 4 bases left between them. This CDR3 is 10 amino acids long. Germline CDR1 MNHEY, CDR2 SVGAGI. CDR3 residues: CASSSETQYF. CDR3 DNA: TGTGCCAGCAGCTCGGAGACCCAGTACTTC.

The chain has TRBV7-2 and TRBJ2-2, with D tentatively TRBD1 (6 bases). The CDR3 spans 16 residues. CDR1 and CDR2 from the germline V gene are SGHTA and FQGNSA. V gave up 1 base and J gave up 7 bases, with 16 bases separating them. CDR3 in DNA: TGTGCCAGCAGCTTAGTCTCACAGGGAGTGGGCGGGGAGCTGTTTTTT. Translating it yields CASSLVSQGVGGELFF.

This sequence joins TRBV9 and TRBJ1-3; 9 bases fit TRBD1. CDR1 is SGDLS and CDR2 is YYNGEE in the germline V gene. This CDR3 has 14 residues. Trimming at V came to 4 bases and at J to 2 bases, leaving 1 base not matched to a gene. The CDR3 sequence is CASSNRGPGNTIYF. Here the CDR3 DNA reads TGTGCCAGCAGCAACAGGGGGCCTGGAAACACCATATATTTT. The full variable domain, in which reference TRBV9 and TRBJ1-3 provide the parts outside the CDR3, is DSGVTQTPKHLITATGQRVTLRCSPRSGDLSVYWYQQSLDQGLQFLIQYYNGEERAKGNILERFSAQQFPDLHSELNLSSLELGDSALYFCASSNRGPGNTIYFGEGSWLTVV.

The CDR3 nucleotides read TGTGCCAGCAGTTTCCGGACAGATCAGCCCCAGCATTTT. Translating it yields CASSFRTDQPQHF. The chain joins TRBV12-3 or TRBV12-4 to TRBJ1-5, with D tentatively TRBD1 (6 bases). The CDR3 length is 13 residues. Trimming stripped 3 bases from V and 5 bases from J, with 8 bases between.

This chain joins TRBV28 and TRBJ1-2, with 9 bases lining up with TRBD1. Germline loops: CDR1 MDHEN, CDR2 SYDVKM. The V segment lost 8 bases and the J segment 5 bases; nucleotides outside the gene matches: 18. The CDR3 runs to 17 residues. The CDR3 sequence is CASLLGGQGSYLYGYTF. CDR3 DNA: TGTGCCAGCCTCCTGGGAGGACAGGGGTCTTATCTGTATGGCTACACCTTC.

This chain connects TRBV7-6 to TRBJ2-2, with 7 bases matching TRBD1. Germline V gene sequence: CDR1 SGHVS, CDR2 FNYEAQ. The CDR3 is 16 amino acids. The V segment lost 5 bases and the J segment 2 bases; nucleotides outside the gene matches: 8. In DNA, the CDR3 is TGTGCCAGCAGCCTAAAGGGGGCCCCTAACACCGGGGAGCTGTTTTTT. It yields the protein CASSLKGAPNTGELFF.

The rearrangement links TRBV28 to TRBJ1-1; D might be TRBD1 (6 bases). Germline V gene lookup returns CDR1 MDHEN and CDR2 SYDVKM. V shed 7 bases and J shed 6 bases, with 15 bases lying between them. The CDR3 covers 13 residues. CDR3: CASKGGGFPEAFF. In DNA, the CDR3 is TGTGCCAGCAAGGGGGGGGGTTTTCCTGAAGCTTTCTTT.

V is TRBV7-9 and J is TRBJ2-3; 9 bases are shared with TRBD2. The CDR3 has 15 residues. Trimming took 5 bases from V and 6 from J; bases not matched to a gene: 9. Germline values: CDR1 SEHNR, CDR2 FQNEAQ (reference sequence). This CDR3 is CASSPGGGAADTQYF. CDR3 nucleotides: TGTGCCAGCAGCCCAGGCGGGGGGGCCGCGGATACGCAGTATTTT.

This clone has just one count. The chain carries TRBV27 and TRBJ2-1; a possible D gene is TRBD2 (5 bases). The germline gives CDR1 MNHEY, CDR2 SMNVEV (reference sequence). The germline V and J ends were trimmed by 2 bases and 6 bases, with 14 bases remaining between them. The CDR3 runs 15 residues. The CDR3 protein is CASSLRLALFNEQFF. The CDR3 DNA reads TGTGCCAGCAGTTTAAGGCTAGCTCTATTCAATGAGCAGTTCTTC.

The chain couples TRBV6-5 to TRBJ1-2, with unresolved D. Germline CDR1 and CDR2: MNHEY and SVGAGI. Trimming removed 0 bases at V and 4 bases at J, with 6 bases between. This CDR3 spans 13 amino acids. CDR3 residues: CASSYSSVYGYTF. CDR3 in DNA: TGTGCCAGCAGTTACTCGAGCGTCTATGGCTACACCTTC.

This clone was seen a few times. This chain connects TRBV5-4 to TRBJ2-1, with D perhaps TRBD2 (5 bases). The CDR3 is made up of 14 amino acids. V was trimmed by 0 bases and J by 6 bases, leaving 10 bases between them. The V gene's germline CDR1 is SGHNT and CDR2 YYREEE (reference sequence). In nucleotides, the CDR3 is TGTGCCAGCAGCTTGGCGGGGATAACCAATGAGCAGTTCTTC. As protein: CASSLAGITNEQFF.

This chain joins TRBV3-1 (or the pseudogene TRBV3-2) and TRBJ2-1, with TRBD2 identical over 8 bases. Germline assignment: CDR1 LGHDT and CDR2 YNNKEL (reference sequence). Unmatched junction bases numbered 6, after V lost 2 bases and J lost 6 bases. The CDR3 loop spans 15 amino acids. In DNA, the CDR3 is TGTGCCAGCAGCCAAACCCGGGGGACTAGCAATGAGCAGTTCTTC. Translated, it gives CASSQTRGTSNEQFF.

V gene TRBV5-1 combines with J gene TRBJ2-1; 8 bases agree with TRBD1. The CDR3 runs 15 residues. The V segment lost 5 bases and the J segment 5 bases; nucleotides outside the gene matches: 9. Germline values: CDR1 SGHRS, CDR2 YFSETQ. The chain's CDR3 is CASRAGQGGNNEQFF. Written as DNA, the CDR3 is TGCGCCAGCAGGGCCGGACAGGGAGGAAACAATGAGCAGTTCTTC.

The V gene is TRBV7-9, the J gene TRBJ1-1; 9 bases map to TRBD1. The junction had 10 bases not matched to a gene; V was cut back by 5 bases and J by 6 bases. Germline-derived CDR1 and CDR2 are SEHNR and FQNEAQ (reference sequence). The CDR3 covers 15 residues. The CDR3 here is CASSAPGQGVPEAFF. The CDR3 nucleotides are TGTGCCAGCAGCGCACCGGGACAGGGAGTCCCTGAAGCTTTCTTT. The full variable domain, its missing parts supplied by reference TRBV7-9 and TRBJ1-1, is DTGVSQNPRHKITKRGQNVTFRCDPISEHNRLYWYRQTLGQGPEFLTYFQNEAQLEKSRLLSDRFSAERPKGSFSTLEIQRTEQGDSAMYLCASSAPGQGVPEAFFGQGTRLTVV.

In this sample, this clone turned up once. The chain joins TRBV7-9 to TRBJ2-2; perhaps TRBD2 as D (6 bases). Looked up from germline, CDR1 is SEHNR and CDR2 is FQNEAQ (reference sequence). The V end was cut by 1 base, the J end by 10 bases, with 13 bases between. This CDR3 comprises 14 residues. For the CDR3, the DNA is TGTGCCAGCAGCTTAGGGGTCGGGGGAGAGGAGCTGTTTTTT. Translation gives CASSLGVGGEELFF.

The J gene is TRBJ1-1, the V gene TRBV4-2; TRBD1 agrees at 8 bases. This CDR3 has 16 amino acids. The V gene's germline CDR1 is LGHNA and CDR2 YNFKEQ. Germline trimming cut 1 base from V and 6 bases from J; bases unmatched to any gene: 10. CDR3 coding DNA: TGTGCCAGCAGCCAAGTACAGGGGGAAGATTTCGCTGAAGCTTTCTTT. It yields the protein CASSQVQGEDFAEAFF.

V gene TRBV5-6 combines with J gene TRBJ2-3; 10 nucleotides match TRBD2. Germline V lookup: CDR1 SGHDT, CDR2 YYEEEE. J gave up 3 bases and V 2 bases, and 3 bases lay outside the gene matches. The CDR3 has 15 amino acids. CDR3 sequence reads: CASSLLAGRTDTQYF. The DNA of the CDR3 is TGTGCCAGCAGCTTACTAGCGGGGAGAACAGATACGCAGTATTTT.

This chain joins TRBV27 and TRBJ2-1, with TRBD2 matching over 8 bases. The CDR3 length is 14 residues. The germline V gene encodes CDR1 MNHEY and CDR2 SMNVEV (reference sequence). J was trimmed by 4 bases and V by 2 bases; bases with no gene match: 1. The CDR3 region is CASSLLAGYNEQFF. CDR3 DNA: TGTGCCAGCAGTTTACTAGCGGGTTACAATGAGCAGTTCTTC.

In DNA, the CDR3 is TGTGCCAGCAGTAGGACTAGCGGAAGCTCCTACAATGAGCAGTTCTTC. This encodes CASSRTSGSSYNEQFF. This chain uses TRBV5-4 with TRBJ2-1; 10 bases line up with TRBD2. V was clipped by 5 bases and J by 0 bases; unmatched bases: 5. Germline V gene lookup returns CDR1 SGHNT and CDR2 YYREEE (reference sequence). CDR3 size: 16 residues.

V is TRBV7-3 and J is TRBJ1-2, with a weak D call TRBD1 (5 bases). Deletions cut 5 bases from V and 4 bases from J, with 11 bases between. This CDR3 comprises 13 residues. Per germline, CDR1 SGHTA and CDR2 FQGTGA. The CDR3 DNA follows: TGTGCCAGCAGCCCCAGGGCAGCCTATGGCTACACCTTC. This codes for CASSPRAAYGYTF.

V usage is TRBV28 and J usage is TRBJ1-6; 7 nucleotides agree with TRBD1. The CDR3 has 15 amino acids. V lost 4 bases and J lost 7; bases outside the gene matches: 7. Germline V lookup: CDR1 MDHEN, CDR2 SYDVKM. This CDR3 reads CASSSYGTANSPLHF. In DNA, the CDR3 is TGTGCCAGCAGTTCTTATGGGACAGCAAATTCACCCCTCCACTTT.

V usage is TRBV7-3 and J usage is TRBJ2-5; 7 nucleotides agree with TRBD2. CDR1 SGHTA and CDR2 FQGTGA come from the germline V gene. V was clipped by 1 base and J by 5 bases; unmatched bases: 7. The CDR3 is made up of 15 amino acids. The CDR3 region has the DNA TGTGCCAGCAGCTTAAACCCTGGGGGGGTGGAGACCCAGTACTTC. This translates into CASSLNPGGVETQYF.

V gene TRBV14 combines with J gene TRBJ2-2; D is uncertain. From germline, CDR1 is SGHDN and CDR2 FVKESK. V gave up 4 bases and J gave up 6 bases, with 9 bases separating them. The CDR3 is made up of 13 amino acids. The CDR3 DNA reads TGTGCCAGCAGCCTAGTAGTCGCCGGGGAGCTGTTTTTT. Protein product: CASSLVVAGELFF.

V and J are TRBV7-2 and TRBJ1-3, with D tentatively TRBD1 (6 bases). Germline CDR1 and CDR2: SGHTA and FQGNSA. The ends were cut back, 5 bases at V and 4 bases at J, with 15 bases in the middle. This CDR3 region has 15 residues. The CDR3 loop is CASSTKTGVGNTIYF. The CDR3 DNA reads TGTGCCAGCAGCACAAAGACAGGCGTGGGAAACACCATATATTTT. Looking up the rest from reference TRBV7-2 and TRBJ1-3 gives the full variable domain: GAGVSQSPSNKVTEKGKDVELRCDPISGHTALYWYRQSLGQGLEFLIYFQGNSAPDKSGLPSDRFSAERTGGSVSTLTIQRTQQEDSAVYLCASSTKTGVGNTIYFGEGSWLTVV.

In nucleotides, the CDR3 is TGTGCCACCAGCCGACGACAGGGAAACTATGGCTACACCTTC. Protein: CATSRRQGNYGYTF. The J gene is TRBJ1-2, the V gene TRBV15; TRBD1 matches at 7 bases. CDR1 is LNHNV and CDR2 is YYDKDF in the germline V gene (reference sequence). There are 14 residues in the CDR3. With V trimmed by 5 bases and J by 2 bases, 5 bases remained unmatched.

This chain joins TRBV5-6 and TRBJ2-7; maybe TRBD2 (6 bases). The length of the CDR3 is 13 residues. V dropped 0 bases and J dropped 4 bases, with 8 bases sitting between them. Looked up from germline, CDR1 is SGHDT and CDR2 is YYEEEE. The CDR3 coding sequence is TGTGCCAGCAGCTTGGCGGGGGTTTACGAGCAGTACTTC. It codes for CASSLAGVYEQYF.

The chain has TRBV28 and TRBJ1-2; D is perhaps TRBD1 (6 bases). CDR3 length equals 14 residues. V lost 6 bases and J 7 bases, leaving 18 bases between the germline ends. Germline assignment: CDR1 MDHEN and CDR2 SYDVKM. The CDR3 region is CASSSTGFRGGYTF. As DNA, the CDR3 is TGTGCCAGCAGCTCAACAGGGTTTCGAGGTGGCTACACCTTC.

This clone was seen a few times. The chain links TRBV9 to TRBJ1-6; unclear D gene. Germline V gives CDR1 SGDLS, CDR2 YYNGEE. V was cut by 1 base and J by 5 bases, with 10 bases left in between. The CDR3 is made up of 15 amino acids. The CDR3 DNA is TGTGCCAGCAGCGTAACGGACGGGAATAATTCACCCCTCCACTTT. It specifies CASSVTDGNNSPLHF.

The chain has TRBV2 and TRBJ2-7, with D possibly TRBD2 on 7 matching bases. Per the germline V gene, CDR1 is SNHLY and CDR2 is FYNNEI. The CDR3 is made up of 17 amino acids. The V end was cut by 2 bases, the J end by 4 bases, with 21 bases between. The CDR3 region is CASSERRGGRLSYEQYF. CDR3 nucleotides: TGTGCCAGCAGTGAAAGGAGGGGGGGGCGGCTTAGTTACGAGCAGTACTTC.

The chain is built from TRBV10-2 and TRBJ2-3, with a tentative D call TRBD2 (6 bases). Trimming stripped 4 bases from V and 2 bases from J, with 16 bases between. The CDR3 sequence is 16 residues long. Per the germline V gene, CDR1 is WSHSY and CDR2 is SAAADI. The DNA of the CDR3 is TGCGCCAGCAGTGTTCCAGCGGGTGCCTCCACAGATACGCAGTATTTT. Its translation is CASSVPAGASTDTQYF.